The 27 T cell receptor beta chains given below trace back to one sample, sequenced in a study of cytomegalovirus exposure and HLA in healthy donors. Profiling relied on immunoSEQ multiplex PCR, and the TCRdb table lists in-frame clones only, not all of them. Of 150,000 or so clones listed, roughly 90% were seen once; the top ten hold around 22%. Sequenced: PBMCs. These receptors were taken from a man aged 18 to 35 in good health and CMV-seropositive.

This clone was detected once. The CDR3: CASSPNRGSEAFF. The CDR3 bases are TGTGCCAGCAGCCCTAACCGGGGGTCTGAAGCTTTCTTT. The chain is built from TRBV4-2 and TRBJ1-1; perhaps TRBD1 as D (5 bases). The V and J ends lost 4 bases and 6 bases respectively, with 12 bases between them. This CDR3 comprises 13 residues. From germline, CDR1 is LGHNA and CDR2 YNFKEQ.

There are a few counts of this clone. The chain uses TRBV10-3 and TRBJ1-1; D call uncertain. V shed 5 bases and J shed 0 bases, with 4 bases lying between them. The length of the CDR3 is 12 residues. Germline CDR1 reads ENHRY; CDR2 reads SYGVKD. As DNA, the CDR3 is TGTGCCATCAGTCCCGTGAACACTGAAGCTTTCTTT. Encoded protein: CAISPVNTEAFF.

This chain uses TRBV4-3 with TRBJ1-1; 7 bases align to TRBD1. Germline V gene sequence: CDR1 LGHNA, CDR2 YSLEER. With 3 bases clipped from V and 5 bases from J, the junction kept 6 bases outside the gene matches. The CDR3 covers 14 residues. In DNA, the CDR3 is TGCGCCAGCAGCCAGGTTCAGGGGGATACTGAAGCTTTCTTT. Translated: CASSQVQGDTEAFF.

CDR3 coding DNA: TGTGCCAGCTCGGACAGGGGCTTGGAGCAGTACTTC. Its translation: CASSDRGLEQYF. The V and J genes are TRBV18 and TRBJ2-7, with 9 bases that match TRBD1. The CDR3 sequence is 12 residues long. Germline V gene lookup returns CDR1 KGHSH and CDR2 LQKENI. V trimming: 6 bases; J trimming: 7 bases; junction bases outside the gene matches: 4.

This chain connects TRBV7-2 to TRBJ1-5, with a weak D call TRBD1 (6 bases). In germline, CDR1 is SGHTA, CDR2 FQGNSA. V gave up 1 base and J gave up 5 bases, with 9 bases separating them. The length of the CDR3 is 14 residues. The CDR3 reads CASSLVTGHQPQHF. The CDR3 bases are TGTGCCAGCAGCTTAGTTACAGGGCATCAGCCCCAGCATTTT. Drawing the rest from reference TRBV7-2 and TRBJ1-5, the complete variable domain is GAGVSQSPSNKVTEKGKDVELRCDPISGHTALYWYRQSLGQGLEFLIYFQGNSAPDKSGLPSDRFSAERTGGSVSTLTIQRTQQEDSAVYLCASSLVTGHQPQHFGDGTRLSIL.

This clone was detected once. V usage is TRBV10-3 and J usage is TRBJ2-1; 7 bases map to TRBD2. The V segment lost 4 bases and the J segment 4 bases; nucleotides outside the gene matches: 7. The CDR3 contains 15 residues. CDR1 and CDR2 (germline): ENHRY, SYGVKD. CDR3 region: CAISVGRAAYNEQFF. Here the CDR3 DNA reads TGTGCCATCAGTGTAGGGAGGGCAGCTTACAATGAGCAGTTCTTC.

The chain joins TRBV6-6 to TRBJ1-5, with a possible D match to TRBD1 (5 bases). From germline, CDR1 is MNHNY and CDR2 SVGAGI (reference sequence). Trimming cost V 7 bases and J 4 bases, with 14 bases left between them. This CDR3 is built from 14 residues. Here the CDR3 reads CASIDPPGNQPQHF. Here the CDR3 DNA reads TGTGCCAGCATAGACCCCCCAGGGAATCAGCCCCAGCATTTT.

The gene calls are TRBV27 and TRBJ1-2, with 8 bases that match TRBD1. CDR1 is MNHEY and CDR2 is SMNVEV in the germline V gene (reference sequence). The V segment lost 1 base and the J segment 1 base; nucleotides outside the gene matches: 8. This CDR3 has 17 residues. CDR3 residues: CASSLWGGQAINYGYTF. The DNA for the CDR3 is TGTGCCAGCAGTTTATGGGGGGGACAGGCGATTAACTATGGCTACACCTTC.

The chain combines TRBV9 with TRBJ2-7, with TRBD1 matching over 9 bases. The CDR3 has 16 residues. V was pared by 3 bases and J by 3 bases, with 10 bases of the junction left unmatched. The germline gives CDR1 SGDLS, CDR2 YYNGEE. The CDR3 bases are TGTGCCAGCAGCGCCACGGGACAGGGAGAATTCTACGAGCAGTACTTC. It yields the protein CASSATGQGEFYEQYF.

This chain joins TRBV5-4 and TRBJ2-7, with 10 nucleotides matching TRBD2. CDR3 length: 14 amino acids. The germline V gene encodes CDR1 SGHNT and CDR2 YYREEE (reference sequence). V lost 3 bases and J lost 2; bases outside the gene matches: 2. CDR3 sequence reads: CASSYSGRPYEQYF. The CDR3 DNA sequence: TGTGCCAGCAGCTATAGCGGGAGGCCCTACGAGCAGTACTTC.

This clone turned up a few times. The chain recombines TRBV4-1 with TRBJ1-1, with 7 bases identical to TRBD1. V shed 4 bases and J 2 bases; nucleotides not matched to a gene: 7. The V gene's germline CDR1 is MGHRA and CDR2 YSYEKL. The CDR3 has 15 residues. CDR3 DNA: TGCGCCAGCAGCCGCCTGACAGGGATTAACACTGAAGCTTTCTTT. Its translation is CASSRLTGINTEAFF.

J is TRBJ2-1 and V is TRBV11-3; D may be TRBD2 (6 bases). The CDR3 sequence is 12 residues long. Trimming removed 4 bases at V and 10 bases at J, with 11 bases between. CDR1 SGHNT and CDR2 YENEEA come from the germline V gene. The CDR3 spells CASSSGRTEQFF. Here the CDR3 DNA reads TGTGCCAGCAGCTCAGGGAGGACAGAGCAGTTCTTC.

The CDR3 region has the DNA TGCGCCAGCAGCATGGACAGGGAATACGAGCAGTACTTC. It codes for CASSMDREYEQYF. This rearrangement joins TRBV5-1 to TRBJ2-7, with 8 nucleotides matching TRBD1. CDR1 SGHRS and CDR2 YFSETQ come from the germline V gene. V gave up 4 bases and J gave up 4 bases; unmatched junction bases: 4. The CDR3 is 13 amino acids.

The chain carries TRBV2 and TRBJ2-1; 10 bases align to TRBD2. The CDR3 runs 14 residues. In germline, CDR1 is SNHLY, CDR2 FYNNEI. J lost 7 bases, V lost 5 bases, and 5 bases had no gene match. CDR3 in amino acids: CASSSGRARNEQFF. The DNA for the CDR3 is TGTGCCAGCAGTAGCGGGAGGGCTCGGAATGAGCAGTTCTTC. Variable domain in full (rest from reference TRBV2 and TRBJ2-1): EPEVTQTPSHQVTQMGQEVILRCVPISNHLYFYWYRQILGQKVEFLVSFYNNEISEKSEIFDDQFSVERPDGSNFTLKIRSTKLEDSAMYFCASSSGRARNEQFFGPGTRLTVL.

The chain links TRBV19 to TRBJ2-7; no definite D call. Germline V gives CDR1 LNHDA, CDR2 SQIVND (reference sequence). The CDR3 extends over 13 amino acids. The V end was cut by 4 bases, the J end by 0 bases, with 7 bases between. The CDR3 loop reads CASSSGSSYEQYF. Here the CDR3 DNA reads TGTGCCAGTAGTAGCGGCAGCTCCTACGAGCAGTACTTC.

The rearrangement joins TRBV7-9 to TRBJ2-3; D may be TRBD2 (5 bases). The germline V gene has CDR1 SEHNR and CDR2 FQNEAQ (reference sequence). The CDR3 covers 17 residues. V lost 5 bases and J lost 0, with 18 bases in between. CDR3 sequence (DNA): TGTGCCAGCAGCCTAATCGGTAGCGCTGATAGCACAGATACGCAGTATTTT. It is translated as CASSLIGSADSTDTQYF.

The chain has TRBV6-6 and TRBJ1-1; a weak D match, TRBD1 (6 bases). This CDR3 has 14 residues. V shed 6 bases and J shed 6 bases, with 17 bases lying between them. The V gene's germline CDR1 is MNHNY and CDR2 SVGAGI (reference sequence). CDR3 region: CASRSTGTMAEAFF. CDR3 in DNA: TGTGCCAGCAGATCTACAGGGACGATGGCTGAAGCTTTCTTT.

The chain carries TRBV6-1 and TRBJ2-7, with 9 bases matching TRBD1. The V and J ends lost 9 bases and 6 bases, in that order; junction bases with no gene match: 15. Germline values: CDR1 MNHNS, CDR2 SASEGT. The CDR3 has 15 amino acids. CDR3 nucleotides: TGTGCCAGTTGGGGGCCGGGACAGGGAATCTCCGAGCAGTACTTC. It specifies CASWGPGQGISEQYF.

CDR3 sequence: CAISESPAGSNQPQHF. DNA of the CDR3: TGTGCCATCAGTGAATCCCCGGCGGGGAGCAATCAGCCCCAGCATTTT. The chain has TRBV10-3 and TRBJ1-5; D ambiguous. CDR1 and CDR2 from the germline V gene are ENHRY and SYGVKD. The V gene lost 3 bases and the J gene lost 1 base, with 13 bases spanning the gap. The CDR3 length is 16 residues.

This clone came up many times. The chain has TRBV19 and TRBJ1-1; the D is unclear. V gave up 1 base and J gave up 0 bases, with 12 bases separating them. CDR1 is LNHDA, CDR2 SQIVND, per germline (reference sequence). The CDR3 spans 16 residues. CDR3 coding DNA: TGTGCCAGTAGTATAGTGGCAGGAAGTATGAACACTGAAGCTTTCTTT. Translated, it gives CASSIVAGSMNTEAFF.

With respect to this clone: The same CDR3 is also encoded by other DNA sequences in this sample. This chain joins TRBV29-1 and TRBJ2-3; a possible D gene is TRBD2 (5 bases). There are 13 residues in the CDR3. The germline V gene encodes CDR1 SQVTM and CDR2 ANQGSEA. The germline V and J ends were trimmed by 1 base and 3 bases, with 8 bases remaining between them. The CDR3 nucleotides are TGCAGCGTTGAAGGGAGGCAGACAGATACGCAGTATTTT. This codes for CSVEGRQTDTQYF.

The rearrangement links TRBV6-5 to TRBJ2-7; D is possibly TRBD2 (6 bases). The CDR3 is made up of 12 amino acids. The V and J ends lost 6 bases and 3 bases respectively, with 9 bases between them. Germline V gene sequence: CDR1 MNHEY, CDR2 SVGAGI. CDR3 bases: TGTGCCAGCAGGGCGACTAGCTACGAGCAGTACTTC. The encoded protein is CASRATSYEQYF.

V is TRBV13 and J is TRBJ1-1; 8 bases align to TRBD1. The CDR3 extends over 13 amino acids. V shed 5 bases, J shed 6 bases, and the junction held 5 bases outside the gene matches. CDR1 PRHDT and CDR2 FYEKMQ come from the germline V gene (reference sequence). The DNA for the CDR3 is TGTGCCAGCAGCCGAGACAGGGGCTCTGAAGCTTTCTTT. This encodes CASSRDRGSEAFF.

The chain recombines TRBV2 with TRBJ2-7, with 7 bases identical to TRBD2. The CDR3 has 14 residues. The germline CDR1 and CDR2 sequences are SNHLY and FYNNEI. J was trimmed by 6 bases and V by 0 bases; bases with no gene match: 5. CDR3 region: CASSEARLAGEQYF. CDR3 nucleotide sequence: TGTGCCAGCAGTGAAGCGCGACTAGCAGGCGAGCAGTACTTC.

The chain couples TRBV11-2 to TRBJ2-1, with 14 bases fitting TRBD2. This CDR3 region has 16 residues. J was trimmed by 7 bases and V by 4 bases; bases with no gene match: 6. Germline V lookup: CDR1 SGHAT, CDR2 FQNNGV. The DNA of the CDR3 is TGTGCCAGCAGCTCCTGGACTAGCGGGAGGAAAAATGAGCAGTTCTTC. This sequence encodes CASSSWTSGRKNEQFF. The full variable domain, with the rest looked up from reference TRBV11-2 and TRBJ2-1, is EAGVAQSPRYKIIEKRQSVAFWCNPISGHATLYWYQQILGQGPKLLIQFQNNGVVDDSQLPKDRFSAERLKGVDSTLKIQPAKLEDSAVYLCASSSWTSGRKNEQFFGPGTRLTVL.

The rearrangement joins TRBV7-6 to TRBJ2-6, with D hard to call. This CDR3 has 15 residues. V dropped 1 base and J dropped 1 base, with 5 bases sitting between them. Looked up from germline, CDR1 is SGHVS and CDR2 is FNYEAQ. This CDR3 is CASSLGPSGANVLTF. Here the CDR3 DNA reads TGTGCCAGCAGCTTAGGGCCGTCTGGGGCCAACGTCCTGACTTTC.

The chain joins TRBV5-4 to TRBJ2-5; D gene ambiguous. Germline V gene data show CDR1 as SGHNT and CDR2 as YYREEE (reference sequence). This CDR3 has 12 amino acids. Trimming removed 0 bases at V and 5 bases at J, with 5 bases between. CDR3 residues: CASSLGPETQYF. As DNA, the CDR3 is TGTGCCAGCAGCTTGGGGCCGGAGACCCAGTACTTC.